Below are 31 T cell receptor beta chains sequenced from a single sample in a study of shared clonotypes between healthy human individuals. Measured with immunoSEQ multiplex PCR; TCRdb has only the in-frame clones, and not every one. The data show some 1.4 million clones, over 95% seen once. The sequenced sample consisted of naive CD4+ T cells sorted from blood. Described subset: CD45RA+ positively selected. All receptors derive from a man under 40 in good health.

J is TRBJ1-5 and V is TRBV2; tentatively, D is TRBD1 (5 bases). Germline loops: CDR1 SNHLY, CDR2 FYNNEI. CDR3 length: 16 residues. Trimming took off 5 bases at V and 0 bases at J, with 14 bases between the two ends. CDR3 region: CASSLSRDPSNQPQHF. Here the CDR3 DNA reads TGTGCCAGCAGTCTGAGCAGGGACCCTAGCAATCAGCCCCAGCATTTT.

The chain employs TRBV7-3 and TRBJ1-1; D gene uncertain. Germline CDR1 reads SGHTA; CDR2 reads FQGTGA. V lost 4 bases and J lost 4, with 13 bases in between. This CDR3 has 14 residues. This CDR3 reads CASSSGPLATEAFF. In nucleotides, the CDR3 is TGTGCCAGCAGCTCCGGACCGCTAGCCACTGAAGCTTTCTTT.

The chain couples TRBV28 to TRBJ2-1; TRBD2 is a possible D gene (6 bases). Germline V gene sequence: CDR1 MDHEN, CDR2 SYDVKM. The CDR3 totals 12 residues. The V end lost 5 bases, the J end lost 8 bases, and 10 bases lay between the germline ends. CDR3 nucleotide sequence: TGTGCCAGCAGTCTAGGGGAGGATGAGCAGTTCTTC. Its translation is CASSLGEDEQFF.

About this clone: Other nucleotide sequences from this sample produce the same CDR3. This chain uses TRBV12-5 with TRBJ2-1; no firm D call. Per the germline V gene, CDR1 is LGHNT and CDR2 is FRNRAP. With 2 bases removed from V and 5 bases from J, the gap between germline ends came to 1 base. This CDR3 spans 11 amino acids. For the CDR3, the DNA is TGTGCTAGTGGTTTGCACAATGAGCAGTTCTTC. It specifies CASGLHNEQFF.

This chain connects TRBV19 to TRBJ2-7; 8 nucleotides align to TRBD1. The ends lost 3 bases at V and 7 bases at J; junction bases unmatched: 17. The V gene's germline CDR1 is LNHDA and CDR2 SQIVND (reference sequence). The CDR3 sequence is 17 residues long. CDR3 residues: CASSMSAATGALGEQYF. The CDR3 nucleotides read TGTGCCAGTAGTATGAGTGCGGCGACAGGGGCCTTGGGGGAGCAGTACTTC. Full variable domain (missing parts from reference TRBV19 and TRBJ2-7): DGGITQSPKYLFRKEGQNVTLSCEQNLNHDAMYWYRQDPGQGLRLIYYSQIVNDFQKGDIAEGYSVSREKKESFPLTVTSAQKNPTAFYLCASSMSAATGALGEQYFGPGTRLTVT.

The V call is TRBV7-9, the J call TRBJ1-1; D call uncertain. The CDR3 is made up of 16 amino acids. Trimming stripped 0 bases from V and 4 bases from J, with 15 bases between. Germline V CDR1 and CDR2: SEHNR, FQNEAQ (reference sequence). CDR3 region: CASSLASPRRGTEAFF. For the CDR3, the DNA is TGTGCCAGCAGCTTAGCGTCTCCTAGGAGAGGCACTGAAGCTTTCTTT.

V gene TRBV4-3 combines with J gene TRBJ2-3; D is ambiguous. Germline values: CDR1 LGHNA, CDR2 YSLEER. V was pared by 4 bases and J by 4 bases, with 18 bases between. The CDR3 consists of 16 residues. The CDR3 is CASSRASPFGPDTQYF. CDR3 bases: TGCGCCAGCAGCCGGGCGAGTCCCTTCGGCCCAGATACGCAGTATTTT.

The chain carries TRBV27 and TRBJ2-7; D uncertain. CDR1 is MNHEY and CDR2 is SMNVEV in the germline V gene (reference sequence). CDR3 length: 13 residues. V shed 5 bases and J shed 4 bases, with 12 bases lying between them. The CDR3 coding sequence is TGTGCCAGCAGTAAGGCAGGAGTATACGAGCAGTACTTC. Protein: CASSKAGVYEQYF.

The V call is TRBV7-9, the J call TRBJ2-5; 8 positions match TRBD1. The CDR3 extends over 15 amino acids. Germline V gives CDR1 SEHNR, CDR2 FQNEAQ (reference sequence). Trimming cost V 3 bases and J 4 bases; bases outside gene matches: 7. The CDR3, as DNA: TGTGCCAGCAGCTTCAGGGGGCGCGCCCCAGAGACCCAGTACTTC. Protein sequence: CASSFRGRAPETQYF. Complete variable domain (other parts from reference TRBV7-9 and TRBJ2-5): DTGVSQNPRHKITKRGQNVTFRCDPISEHNRLYWYRQTLGQGPEFLTYFQNEAQLEKSRLLSDRFSAERPKGSFSTLEIQRTEQGDSAMYLCASSFRGRAPETQYFGPGTRLLVL.

The rearrangement links TRBV2 to TRBJ1-5, with TRBD1 as a possible D gene (5 bases). CDR3 length: 14 residues. Germline CDR1 is SNHLY and CDR2 is FYNNEI. V lost 8 bases and J 3 bases, leaving 14 bases between the germline ends. CDR3 nucleotides: TGTGCCAGCCATGACACAGGTAACAATCAGCCCCAGCATTTT. Its translation: CASHDTGNNQPQHF.

The rearrangement joins TRBV6-5 to TRBJ2-3; D gene uncertain. Trimming stripped 5 bases from V and 2 bases from J, with 14 bases between. Per germline, CDR1 MNHEY and CDR2 SVGAGI. This CDR3 contains 15 residues. CDR3 in amino acids: CASSLTRSHTDTQYF. CDR3 DNA: TGTGCCAGCAGTCTCACCAGGTCCCACACAGATACGCAGTATTTT.

This clone was recorded a few times. At one end the junction does not follow the germline gene, possibly because of a read error. The J gene is TRBJ1-2, the V gene TRBV11-2; 7 bases fit TRBD1. The CDR3 runs to 15 residues. Germline loops: CDR1 SGHAT, CDR2 FQNNGV. CDR3 sequence (DNA): TGTGCCAGCAGTTTAGCAGGGGGACCTAACTATGGCTACACCTTC. The encoded protein is CASSLAGGPNYGYTF.

This sequence joins TRBV9 and TRBJ1-2; no firm D call. V was pared by 1 base and J by 6 bases, with 13 bases between. CDR1 is SGDLS and CDR2 is YYNGEE in the germline V gene. The length of the CDR3 is 14 residues. The CDR3: CASSVTPSSHGYTF. CDR3 DNA: TGTGCCAGCAGCGTAACCCCTAGCTCTCATGGCTACACCTTC.

This clone was detected only a few times. CDR3 coding DNA: TGTGCCAGCGGGATCGCGACCTACGAGCAGTACTTC. Residues: CASGIATYEQYF. The chain carries TRBV7-6 and TRBJ2-7; D call uncertain. CDR1 is SGHVS and CDR2 is FNYEAQ in the germline V gene. Deletions cut 8 bases from V and 2 bases from J, with 10 bases between. This CDR3 comprises 12 residues.

Points on this clone: One end of the junction is discordant with germline, which a read error may explain. CDR3 DNA sequence: TGTACCAGCAGTCATCGACAGGGGGTTACCTACAATGAGCAGTTCTTC. Translated: CTSSHRQGVTYNEQFF. V is TRBV11-1 and J is TRBJ2-1; 9 positions agree with TRBD1. CDR3 length equals 16 residues. The germline V gene encodes CDR1 SGHAT and CDR2 FQDESV (reference sequence).

CDR3: CASSLSEGQHTSGANVLTF. The CDR3 DNA follows: TGCGCCAGCAGCTTGAGTGAGGGACAACATACCTCTGGGGCCAACGTCCTGACTTTC. The V and J genes are TRBV5-1 and TRBJ2-6; maybe TRBD1 (6 bases). Trimming stripped 1 base from V and 0 bases from J, with 17 bases between. The CDR3 spans 19 residues. Germline V gives CDR1 SGHRS, CDR2 YFSETQ.

The chain links TRBV2 to TRBJ2-1, with D uncertain. Germline CDR1 SNHLY, CDR2 FYNNEI. V shed 5 bases and J shed 0 bases, with 11 bases lying between them. The CDR3 totals 15 residues. The CDR3 loop reads CASSPTSSSYNEQFF. The CDR3 DNA reads TGTGCCAGCAGTCCGACTTCGAGCTCCTACAATGAGCAGTTCTTC.

This clone appeared a single time. The gene calls are TRBV6-5 and TRBJ1-1, with D unresolved. Per the germline V gene, CDR1 is MNHEY and CDR2 is SVGAGI. Trimming removed 10 bases at V and 5 bases at J, with 20 bases between. The CDR3 length is 14 residues. CDR3: CAIASRGLKTEAFF. The CDR3 DNA reads TGTGCCATCGCTTCTCGGGGTCTTAAGACTGAAGCTTTCTTT.

At least ten counts were recorded for this clone. This chain uses TRBV7-2 with TRBJ2-7, with 7 bases lining up with TRBD1. V lost 5 bases to trimming and J lost 3 bases; unmatched junction nucleotides: 7. This CDR3 contains 14 residues. The V gene's germline CDR1 is SGHTA and CDR2 FQGNSA. CDR3 sequence reads: CASSLWDRNYEQYF. The CDR3 DNA is TGTGCCAGCAGCCTCTGGGACAGAAACTACGAGCAGTACTTC.

CDR3 amino acids: CASSQNWGETQYF. For the CDR3, the DNA is TGTGCCAGCAGTCAAAACTGGGGAGAGACCCAGTACTTC. The gene calls are TRBV5-4 and TRBJ2-5; D not certain. The V end was cut by 5 bases, the J end by 4 bases, with 12 bases between. CDR1 is SGHNT and CDR2 is YYREEE in the germline V gene (reference sequence). The CDR3 loop spans 13 amino acids.

With respect to this clone: The sample has other DNA sequences that encode this CDR3 too. V is TRBV30 and J is TRBJ1-5, with D unclear. The germline V gene encodes CDR1 GTSNPN and CDR2 SVGIG (reference sequence). The germline V and J ends were trimmed by 2 bases and 0 bases, with 5 bases remaining between them. This CDR3 region has 13 residues. The CDR3 region is CAWSTLSNQPQHF. In DNA, the CDR3 is TGTGCCTGGAGTACCCTTAGCAATCAGCCCCAGCATTTT.

V gene TRBV7-9 combines with J gene TRBJ2-3, with 11 bases lining up with TRBD2. The germline V gene encodes CDR1 SEHNR and CDR2 FQNEAQ (reference sequence). The ends lost 2 bases at V and 4 bases at J; junction bases unmatched: 2. The CDR3 length is 15 residues. The CDR3 loop reads CASSLIAGGSDTQYF. The DNA of the CDR3 is TGTGCCAGCAGCTTAATAGCGGGAGGGTCAGATACGCAGTATTTT. The full variable domain, rest sourced from reference TRBV7-9 and TRBJ2-3, is DTGVSQNPRHKITKRGQNVTFRCDPISEHNRLYWYRQTLGQGPEFLTYFQNEAQLEKSRLLSDRFSAERPKGSFSTLEIQRTEQGDSAMYLCASSLIAGGSDTQYFGPGTRLTVL.

The chain couples TRBV5-1 to TRBJ2-3, with D perhaps TRBD2 (5 bases). Germline loops: CDR1 SGHRS, CDR2 YFSETQ. V was trimmed by 5 bases and J by 2 bases, leaving 9 bases between them. The CDR3 has 13 residues. CDR3 coding DNA: TGCGCCAGCAGTCCAGCGGCCACAGATACGCAGTATTTT. Its translation is CASSPAATDTQYF.

V gene TRBV5-1 combines with J gene TRBJ2-7; no definite D call. This CDR3 region has 15 residues. Trimming removed 3 bases from V and 3 bases from J, with 16 bases in between. Germline CDR1 is SGHRS and CDR2 is YFSETQ. The CDR3 reads CASSSKTSLVYEQYF. The DNA of the CDR3 is TGCGCCAGCAGCTCAAAAACATCATTAGTCTACGAGCAGTACTTC.

The genes are TRBV19 and TRBJ2-2; possible D gene TRBD1, 5 bases. Trimming took off 2 bases at V and 5 bases at J, with 12 bases between the two ends. The CDR3 sequence is 15 residues long. In germline, CDR1 is LNHDA, CDR2 SQIVND (reference sequence). The CDR3 bases are TGTGCCAGTAGTATATCGCAGGGCAGGACCGGGGAGCTGTTTTTT. The encoded protein is CASSISQGRTGELFF.

This clone appeared a single time. The chain joins TRBV5-1 to TRBJ2-1; tentatively, D is TRBD2 (6 bases). Germline values: CDR1 SGHRS, CDR2 YFSETQ. CDR3 size: 18 residues. V lost 2 bases and J 4 bases, leaving 22 bases between the germline ends. The CDR3 DNA sequence: TGCGCCAGCAGCTTCGGTTCAAAACCCGGGGGAGAATACAATGAGCAGTTCTTC. This encodes CASSFGSKPGGEYNEQFF.

The J gene is TRBJ2-1, the V gene TRBV7-3; D may match TRBD1 or TRBD2 (5 bases each). Germline CDR1 and CDR2: SGHTA and FQGTGA. This CDR3 is built from 13 residues. Trimming removed 1 base at V and 15 bases at J, with 16 bases between. The DNA for the CDR3 is TGTGCCAGCAGCTTAATGTGGGGGAGTAATGGGTTCTTC. Translation gives CASSLMWGSNGFF.

The V call is TRBV9, the J call TRBJ1-4; 8 bases map to TRBD1. Losses at the gene ends were 1 base for V and 8 bases for J; bases not matched to a gene: 10. Germline assignment: CDR1 SGDLS and CDR2 YYNGEE. The CDR3 has 16 residues. CDR3 sequence: CASSVQGAHGGEKLFF. The CDR3 coding sequence is TGTGCCAGCAGCGTACAGGGGGCGCATGGTGGGGAAAAACTGTTTTTT. Based on the CDR3 plus reference TRBV9 and TRBJ1-4, the full variable domain is DSGVTQTPKHLITATGQRVTLRCSPRSGDLSVYWYQQSLDQGLQFLIQYYNGEERAKGNILERFSAQQFPDLHSELNLSSLELGDSALYFCASSVQGAHGGEKLFFGSGTQLSVL.

The rearrangement uses TRBV5-7 and TRBJ1-4, with D possibly matching TRBD1 (6 bases). TRBV5-7 is an ORF; its function is uncertain. The CDR3 length is 13 residues. Trimming cost V 0 bases and J 13 bases, with 13 bases left between them. In nucleotides, the CDR3 is TGTGCCAGCAGCTTGGCCGGGGGCACGGGACTGTTTTTT. Its protein is CASSLAGGTGLFF.

A single count supports this clone. V gene TRBV27 combines with J gene TRBJ2-2, with 8 bases lining up with TRBD1. The CDR3 covers 14 residues. Germline lookup yields CDR1 MNHEY and CDR2 SMNVEV (reference sequence). With 4 bases clipped from V and 3 bases from J, the junction kept 1 base outside the gene matches. The CDR3: CASSSGQDTGELFF. CDR3 coding DNA: TGTGCCAGCAGTTCGGGACAGGACACCGGGGAGCTGTTTTTT.

Comments on this clone: The germline gene is not matched at one end of the junction; a read error may be the cause. The chain couples TRBV27 to TRBJ1-2, with 7 bases that match TRBD1. From germline, CDR1 is MNHEY and CDR2 SMNVEV (reference sequence). CDR3 length: 18 residues. CDR3 nucleotides: TGTGCCAGCAGTTGGCGCCATAACTTTCAGGGGGTTGTATATGGCTACACCTTT. Residues: CASSWRHNFQGVVYGYTF.